This TCR beta chain was observed in a study of T cell clonality in common variable immunodeficiency. Overall study findings and caveats: Fewer deletions and N-nucleotide insertions were reportedly seen in common variable immunodeficiency TCR beta sequences. Shared TCRbeta clones were fewer between CVID subjects than controls. Compared with healthy controls, CVID subjects showed increased TCRbeta clonality, mostly in about a third.

Blood samples were heparinized, about 5 to 9 ml per donor. Germline loops: CDR1 KGHSH, CDR2 LQKENI. Trimming took off 2 bases at V and 2 bases at J, with 13 bases between the two ends. This CDR3 contains 16 residues. Remarks on this clone: As yet, its antigen is unknown. The read gets to within 3 residues of the CDR3 end, and the germline J gene fills in the rest.

Sequencing input was equivalent genomic DNA from CVID and controls. Some clones are missing from TCRdb's copy, which holds only in-frame ones; the method was immunoSEQ multiplex PCR. The repertoire consists of 30,000 to 40,000 clones, none detected only once. Material for sequencing was peripheral blood mononuclear cells. The chain couples TRBV18 to TRBJ1-3, with D perhaps TRBD1 (6 bases). The origin of this receptor is a human donor with common variable immunodeficiency. The CDR3 bases that were read are TGTGCCAGCTCACCAGAATTGAACAGGGCTGGAAACACC. It codes for CASSPELNRAGNT. The CDR3, in full, reads CASSPELNRAGNTIYF.